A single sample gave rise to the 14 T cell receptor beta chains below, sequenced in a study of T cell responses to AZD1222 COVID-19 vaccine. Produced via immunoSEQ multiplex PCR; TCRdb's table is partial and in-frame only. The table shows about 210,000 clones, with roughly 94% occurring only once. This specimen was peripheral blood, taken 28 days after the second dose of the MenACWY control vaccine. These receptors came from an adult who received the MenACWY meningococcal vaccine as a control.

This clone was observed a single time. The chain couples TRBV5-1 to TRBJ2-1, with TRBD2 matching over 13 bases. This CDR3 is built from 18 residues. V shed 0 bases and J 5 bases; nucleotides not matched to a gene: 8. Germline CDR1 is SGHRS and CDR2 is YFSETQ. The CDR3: CASSLARGTSGTNNEQFF. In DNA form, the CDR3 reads TGCGCCAGCAGCTTGGCCCGTGGGACTAGCGGGACCAACAATGAGCAGTTCTTC.

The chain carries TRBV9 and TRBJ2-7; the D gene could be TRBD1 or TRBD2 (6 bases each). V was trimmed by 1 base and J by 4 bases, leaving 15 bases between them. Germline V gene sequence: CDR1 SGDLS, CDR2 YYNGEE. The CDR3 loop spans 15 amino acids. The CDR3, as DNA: TGTGCCAGCAGCGTAACCGGGGGCCCGGGTTACGAGCAGTACTTC. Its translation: CASSVTGGPGYEQYF.

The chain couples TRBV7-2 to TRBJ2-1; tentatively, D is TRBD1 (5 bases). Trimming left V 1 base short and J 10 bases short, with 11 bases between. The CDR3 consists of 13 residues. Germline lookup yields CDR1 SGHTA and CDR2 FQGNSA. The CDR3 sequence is CASSLGGRPEQFF. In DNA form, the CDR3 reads TGTGCCAGCAGCTTAGGGGGCAGGCCGGAGCAGTTCTTC.

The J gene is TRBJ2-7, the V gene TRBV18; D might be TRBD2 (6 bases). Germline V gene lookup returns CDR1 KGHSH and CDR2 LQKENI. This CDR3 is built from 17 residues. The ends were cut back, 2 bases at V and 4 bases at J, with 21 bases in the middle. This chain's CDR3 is CASSPLGGDSGFYEQYF. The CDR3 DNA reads TGTGCCAGCTCACCATTGGGTGGTGATAGCGGATTTTACGAGCAGTACTTC. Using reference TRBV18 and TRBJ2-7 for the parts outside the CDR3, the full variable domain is NAGVMQNPRHLVRRRGQEARLRCSPMKGHSHVYWYRQLPEEGLKFMVYLQKENIIDESGMPKERFSAEFPKEGPSILRIQQVVRGDSAAYFCASSPLGGDSGFYEQYFGPGTRLTVT.

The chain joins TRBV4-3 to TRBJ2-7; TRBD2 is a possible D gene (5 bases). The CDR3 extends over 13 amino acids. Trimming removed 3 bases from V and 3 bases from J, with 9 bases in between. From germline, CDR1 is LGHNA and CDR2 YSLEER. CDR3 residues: CASSQMGDYEQYF. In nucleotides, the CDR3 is TGCGCCAGCAGCCAGATGGGAGACTACGAGCAGTACTTC.

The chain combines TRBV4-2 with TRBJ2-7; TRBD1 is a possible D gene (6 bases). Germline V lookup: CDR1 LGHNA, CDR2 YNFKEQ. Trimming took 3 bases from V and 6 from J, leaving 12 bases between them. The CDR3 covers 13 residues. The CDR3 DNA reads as TGTGCCAGCAGCCAGGCGGCAGGGGCCGAGCAGTACTTC. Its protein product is CASSQAAGAEQYF.

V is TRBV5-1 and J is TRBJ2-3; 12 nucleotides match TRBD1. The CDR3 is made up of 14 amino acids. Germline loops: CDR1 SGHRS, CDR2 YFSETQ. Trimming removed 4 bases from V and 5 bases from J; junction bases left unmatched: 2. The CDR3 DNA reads TGCGCCAGCAGCGGGACAGGGGGCGGAGATACGCAGTATTTT. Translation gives CASSGTGGGDTQYF.

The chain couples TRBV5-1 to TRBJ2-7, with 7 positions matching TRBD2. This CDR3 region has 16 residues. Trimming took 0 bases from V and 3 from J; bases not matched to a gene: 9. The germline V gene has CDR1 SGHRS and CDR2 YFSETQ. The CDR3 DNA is TGCGCCAGCAGCTTGGGTACTAGCGCTATTAGCTACGAGCAGTACTTC. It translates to CASSLGTSAISYEQYF.

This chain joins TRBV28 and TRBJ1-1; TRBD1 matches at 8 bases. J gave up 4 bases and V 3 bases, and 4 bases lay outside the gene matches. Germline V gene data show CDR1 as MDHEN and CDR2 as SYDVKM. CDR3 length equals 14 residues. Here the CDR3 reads CASSFGQGGTEAFF. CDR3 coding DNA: TGTGCCAGCAGTTTCGGACAGGGTGGCACTGAAGCTTTCTTT.

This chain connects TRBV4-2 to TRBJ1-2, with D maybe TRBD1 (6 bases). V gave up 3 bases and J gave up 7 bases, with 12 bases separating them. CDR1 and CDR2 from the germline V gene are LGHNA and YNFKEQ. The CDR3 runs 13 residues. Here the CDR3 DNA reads TGTGCCAGCAGCCAGCCGGGGGCGTCTGGCTACACCTTC. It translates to CASSQPGASGYTF.

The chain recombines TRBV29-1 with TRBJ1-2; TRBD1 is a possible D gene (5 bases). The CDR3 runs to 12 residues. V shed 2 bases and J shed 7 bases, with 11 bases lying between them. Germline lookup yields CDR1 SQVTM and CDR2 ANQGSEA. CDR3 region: CSVESGWRGYTF. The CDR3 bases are TGCAGCGTTGAATCAGGGTGGCGTGGCTACACCTTC.

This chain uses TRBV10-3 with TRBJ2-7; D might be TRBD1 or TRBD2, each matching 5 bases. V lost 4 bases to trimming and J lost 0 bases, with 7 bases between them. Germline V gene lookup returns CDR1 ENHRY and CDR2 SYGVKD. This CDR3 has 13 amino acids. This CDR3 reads CAISGDDSYEQYF. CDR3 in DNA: TGTGCCATCAGTGGGGACGACTCCTACGAGCAGTACTTC.

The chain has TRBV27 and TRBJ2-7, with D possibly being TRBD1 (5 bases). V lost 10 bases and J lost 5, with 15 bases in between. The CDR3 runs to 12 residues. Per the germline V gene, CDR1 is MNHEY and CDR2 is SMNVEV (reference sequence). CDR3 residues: CATNSRGNEQYF. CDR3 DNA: TGTGCCACCAATTCAAGGGGTAACGAGCAGTACTTC.

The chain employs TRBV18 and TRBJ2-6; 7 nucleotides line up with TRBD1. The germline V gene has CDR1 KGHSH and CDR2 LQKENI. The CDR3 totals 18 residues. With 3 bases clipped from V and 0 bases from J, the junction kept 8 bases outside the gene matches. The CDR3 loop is CASSPLGTVNSGANVLTF. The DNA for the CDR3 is TGTGCCAGCTCACCCCTTGGGACAGTCAACTCTGGGGCCAACGTCCTGACTTTC.